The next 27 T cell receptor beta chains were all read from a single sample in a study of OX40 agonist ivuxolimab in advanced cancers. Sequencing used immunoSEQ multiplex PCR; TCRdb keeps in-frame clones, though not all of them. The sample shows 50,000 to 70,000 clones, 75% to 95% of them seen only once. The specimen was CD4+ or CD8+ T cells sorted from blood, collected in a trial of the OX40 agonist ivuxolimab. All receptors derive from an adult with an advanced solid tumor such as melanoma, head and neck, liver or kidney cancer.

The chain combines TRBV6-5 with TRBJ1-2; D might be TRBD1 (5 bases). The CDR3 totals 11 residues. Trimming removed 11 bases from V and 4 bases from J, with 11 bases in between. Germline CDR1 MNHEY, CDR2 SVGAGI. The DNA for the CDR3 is TGTGCCGGGGGGGGAGCCTATGGCTACACCTTC. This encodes CAGGGAYGYTF.

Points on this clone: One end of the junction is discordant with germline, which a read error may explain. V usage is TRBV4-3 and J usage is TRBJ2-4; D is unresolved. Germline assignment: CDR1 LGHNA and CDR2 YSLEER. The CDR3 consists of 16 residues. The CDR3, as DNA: TGCGCCAGCAGTCAAGTGGCAGGCCTAGCCAAAAACATTCAGTACTTC. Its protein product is CASSQVAGLAKNIQYF.

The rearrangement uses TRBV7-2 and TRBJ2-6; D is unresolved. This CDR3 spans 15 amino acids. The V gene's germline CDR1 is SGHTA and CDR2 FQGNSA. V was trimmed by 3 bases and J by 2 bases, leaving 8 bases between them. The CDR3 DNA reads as TGTGCCAGCAGCTTTAGGCAGGCTGGGGCCAACGTCCTGACTTTC. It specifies CASSFRQAGANVLTF. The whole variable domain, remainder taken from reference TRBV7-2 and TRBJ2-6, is GAGVSQSPSNKVTEKGKDVELRCDPISGHTALYWYRQSLGQGLEFLIYFQGNSAPDKSGLPSDRFSAERTGGSVSTLTIQRTQQEDSAVYLCASSFRQAGANVLTFGAGSRLTVL.

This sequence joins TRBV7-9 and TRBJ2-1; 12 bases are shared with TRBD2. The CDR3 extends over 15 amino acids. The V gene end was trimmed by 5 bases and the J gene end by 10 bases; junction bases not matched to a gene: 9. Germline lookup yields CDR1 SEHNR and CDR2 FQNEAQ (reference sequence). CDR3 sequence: CASSVSGTSGPEQFF. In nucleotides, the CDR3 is TGTGCCAGCAGCGTCTCCGGGACTAGCGGGCCCGAGCAGTTCTTC. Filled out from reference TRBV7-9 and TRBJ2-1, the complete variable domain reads DTGVSQNPRHKITKRGQNVTFRCDPISEHNRLYWYRQTLGQGPEFLTYFQNEAQLEKSRLLSDRFSAERPKGSFSTLEIQRTEQGDSAMYLCASSVSGTSGPEQFFGPGTRLTVL.

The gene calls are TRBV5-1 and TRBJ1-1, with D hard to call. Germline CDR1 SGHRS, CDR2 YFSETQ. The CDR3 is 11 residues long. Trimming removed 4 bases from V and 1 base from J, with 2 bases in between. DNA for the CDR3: TGCGCCAGCAGCGCGAACACTGAAGCTTTCTTT. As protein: CASSANTEAFF.

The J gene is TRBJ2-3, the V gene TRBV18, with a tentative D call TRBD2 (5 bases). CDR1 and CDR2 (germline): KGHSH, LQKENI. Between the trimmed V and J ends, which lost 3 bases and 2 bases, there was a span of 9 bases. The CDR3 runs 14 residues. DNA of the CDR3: TGTGCCAGCTCACCGTCGACTACCACAGATACGCAGTATTTT. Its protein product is CASSPSTTTDTQYF.

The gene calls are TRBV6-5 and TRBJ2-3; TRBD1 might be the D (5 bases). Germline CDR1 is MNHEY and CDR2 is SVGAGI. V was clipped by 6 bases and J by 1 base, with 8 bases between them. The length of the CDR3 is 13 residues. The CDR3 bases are TGTGCCAGCAGAGACAGCGGCACAGATACGCAGTATTTT. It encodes CASRDSGTDTQYF.

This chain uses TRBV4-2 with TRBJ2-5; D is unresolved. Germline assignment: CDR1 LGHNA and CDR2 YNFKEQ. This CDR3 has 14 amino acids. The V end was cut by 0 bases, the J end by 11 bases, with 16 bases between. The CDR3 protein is CASSQDWRAREQYF. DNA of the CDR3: TGTGCCAGCAGCCAAGATTGGCGAGCACGTGAGCAGTACTTC.

The CDR3 region is CASSSGLAGVRLEQYF. In DNA, the CDR3 is TGTGCCAGCAGCTCGGGACTAGCGGGAGTTCGGCTCGAGCAGTACTTC. The V call is TRBV11-3, the J call TRBJ2-7, with 14 bases identical to TRBD2. This CDR3 contains 16 residues. V shed 4 bases and J 6 bases; nucleotides not matched to a gene: 8. Per germline, CDR1 SGHNT and CDR2 YENEEA.

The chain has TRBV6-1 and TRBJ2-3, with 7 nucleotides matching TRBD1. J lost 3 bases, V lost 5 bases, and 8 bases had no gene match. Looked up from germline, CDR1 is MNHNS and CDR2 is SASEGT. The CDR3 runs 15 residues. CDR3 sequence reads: CASSLTGIRTDTQYF. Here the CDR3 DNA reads TGTGCCAGCAGTTTGACAGGGATTAGGACAGATACGCAGTATTTT.

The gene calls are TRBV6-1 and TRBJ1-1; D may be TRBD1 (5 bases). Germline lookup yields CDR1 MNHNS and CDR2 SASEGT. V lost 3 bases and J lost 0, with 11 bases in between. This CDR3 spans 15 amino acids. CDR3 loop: CASSDNRRLNTEAFF. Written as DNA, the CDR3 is TGTGCCAGCAGTGATAACAGGCGCCTGAACACTGAAGCTTTCTTT.

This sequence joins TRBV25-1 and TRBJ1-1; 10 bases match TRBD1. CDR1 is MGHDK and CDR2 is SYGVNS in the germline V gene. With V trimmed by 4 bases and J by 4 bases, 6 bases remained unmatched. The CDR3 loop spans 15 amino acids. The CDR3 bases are TGTGCCAGCAGTGGCACGACAGGGGGCGGCACTGAAGCTTTCTTT. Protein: CASSGTTGGGTEAFF.

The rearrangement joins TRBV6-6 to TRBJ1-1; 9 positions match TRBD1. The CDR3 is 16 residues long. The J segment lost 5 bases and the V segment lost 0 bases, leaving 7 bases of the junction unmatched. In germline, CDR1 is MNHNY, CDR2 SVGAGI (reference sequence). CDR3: CASSYSTGGMSTEAFF. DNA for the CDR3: TGTGCCAGCAGTTACTCGACAGGGGGGATGAGTACTGAAGCTTTCTTT.

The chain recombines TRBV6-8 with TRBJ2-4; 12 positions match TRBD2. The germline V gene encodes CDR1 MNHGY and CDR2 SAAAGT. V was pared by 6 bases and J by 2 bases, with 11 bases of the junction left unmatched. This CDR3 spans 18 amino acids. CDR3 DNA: TGTGCCAGCAGCCTGACTAGCGGGAGAAGTCGGTCCAAAAACATTCAGTACTTC. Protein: CASSLTSGRSRSKNIQYF.

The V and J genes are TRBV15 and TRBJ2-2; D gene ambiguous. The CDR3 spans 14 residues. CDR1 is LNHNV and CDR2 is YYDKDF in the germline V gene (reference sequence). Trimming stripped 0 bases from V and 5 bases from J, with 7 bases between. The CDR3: CATSRDRRTGELFF. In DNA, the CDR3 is TGTGCCACCAGCAGAGATCGCAGGACCGGGGAGCTGTTTTTT.

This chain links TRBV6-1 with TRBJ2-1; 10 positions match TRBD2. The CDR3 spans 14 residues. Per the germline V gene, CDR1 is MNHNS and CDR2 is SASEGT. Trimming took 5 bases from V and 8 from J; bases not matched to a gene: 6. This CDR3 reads CASSIASGSDEQFF. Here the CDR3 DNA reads TGTGCCAGCAGTATCGCTAGCGGGAGCGATGAGCAGTTCTTC.

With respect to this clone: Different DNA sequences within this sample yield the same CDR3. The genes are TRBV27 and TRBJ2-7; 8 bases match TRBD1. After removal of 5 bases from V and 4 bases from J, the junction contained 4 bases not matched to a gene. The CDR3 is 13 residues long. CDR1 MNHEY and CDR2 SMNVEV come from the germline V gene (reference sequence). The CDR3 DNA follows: TGTGCCAGCAGTCTGCGACAGGGGTACGAGCAGTACTTC. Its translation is CASSLRQGYEQYF.

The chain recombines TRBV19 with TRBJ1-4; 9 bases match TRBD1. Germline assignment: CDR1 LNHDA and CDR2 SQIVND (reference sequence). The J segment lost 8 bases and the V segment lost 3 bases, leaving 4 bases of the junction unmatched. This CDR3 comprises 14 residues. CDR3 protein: CASSITGGREKLFF. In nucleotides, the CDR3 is TGTGCCAGTAGTATTACAGGGGGCAGGGAAAAACTGTTTTTT.

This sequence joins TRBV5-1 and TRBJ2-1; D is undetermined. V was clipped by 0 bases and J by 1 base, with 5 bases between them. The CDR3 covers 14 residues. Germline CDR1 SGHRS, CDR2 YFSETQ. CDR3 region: CASSLDNSYNEQFF. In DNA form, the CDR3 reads TGCGCCAGCAGCTTGGACAATTCCTACAATGAGCAGTTCTTC.

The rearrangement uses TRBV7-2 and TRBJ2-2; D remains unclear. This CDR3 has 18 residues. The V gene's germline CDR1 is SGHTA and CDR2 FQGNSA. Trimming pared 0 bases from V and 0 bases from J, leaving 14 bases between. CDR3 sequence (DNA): TGTGCCAGCAGCTTAGCGGTGGGCCAGGCGACGAACACCGGGGAGCTGTTTTTT. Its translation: CASSLAVGQATNTGELFF.

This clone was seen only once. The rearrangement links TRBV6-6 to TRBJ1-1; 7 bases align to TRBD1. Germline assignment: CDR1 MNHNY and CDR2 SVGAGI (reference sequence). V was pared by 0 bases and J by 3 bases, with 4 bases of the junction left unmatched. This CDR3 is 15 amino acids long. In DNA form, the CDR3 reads TGTGCCAGCAGTTACTCGTGGCAGGGGGACACTGAAGCTTTCTTT. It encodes CASSYSWQGDTEAFF.

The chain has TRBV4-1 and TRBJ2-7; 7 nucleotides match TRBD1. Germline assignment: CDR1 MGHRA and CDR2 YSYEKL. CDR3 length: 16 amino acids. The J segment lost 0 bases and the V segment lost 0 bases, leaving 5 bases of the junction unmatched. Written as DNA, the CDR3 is TGCGCCAGCAGCCAAGAGTGGGGACAGTCCTCCTACGAGCAGTACTTC. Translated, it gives CASSQEWGQSSYEQYF.

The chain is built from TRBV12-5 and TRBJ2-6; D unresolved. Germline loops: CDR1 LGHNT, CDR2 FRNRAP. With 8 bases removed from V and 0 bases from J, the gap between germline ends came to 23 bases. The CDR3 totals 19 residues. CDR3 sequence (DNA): TGTGCTAGTACCTTCACCCTGACAAACCCTAGCTCTGGGGCCAACGTCCTGACTTTC. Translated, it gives CASTFTLTNPSSGANVLTF.

The DNA of the CDR3 is TGTGCCAGCAGTTACGAAGACCCCGCAGAAGAGACCCAGTACTTC. Translation gives CASSYEDPAEETQYF. The rearrangement joins TRBV6-6 to TRBJ2-5; D gene ambiguous. V was shortened by 2 bases and J by 3 bases, with 13 bases between the two germline ends. Germline lookup yields CDR1 MNHNY and CDR2 SVGAGI (reference sequence). The CDR3 loop spans 15 amino acids.

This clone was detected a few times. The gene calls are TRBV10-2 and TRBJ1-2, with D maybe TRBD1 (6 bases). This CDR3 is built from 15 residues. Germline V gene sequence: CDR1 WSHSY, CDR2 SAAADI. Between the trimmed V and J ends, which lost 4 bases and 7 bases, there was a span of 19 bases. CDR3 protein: CASSGDTGLESGYTF. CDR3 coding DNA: TGCGCCAGCAGTGGGGATACAGGGCTCGAGTCTGGCTACACCTTC.

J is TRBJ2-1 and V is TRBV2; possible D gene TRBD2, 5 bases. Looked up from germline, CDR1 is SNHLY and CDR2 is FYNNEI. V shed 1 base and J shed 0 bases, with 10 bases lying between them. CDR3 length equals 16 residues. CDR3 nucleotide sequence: TGTGCCAGCAGTGAAGGACTAAGCCTCTCCTACAATGAGCAGTTCTTC. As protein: CASSEGLSLSYNEQFF.

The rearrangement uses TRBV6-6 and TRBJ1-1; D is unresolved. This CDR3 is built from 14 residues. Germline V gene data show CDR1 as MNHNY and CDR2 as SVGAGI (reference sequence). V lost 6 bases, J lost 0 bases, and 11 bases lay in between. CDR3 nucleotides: TGTGCCAGCAGCTATGTCCAGGTGAACACTGAAGCTTTCTTT. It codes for CASSYVQVNTEAFF.